The 14 T cell receptor beta chains presented below share a single source sample, sequenced in a study of T cells after yellow fever vaccination. TCRdb redid the calling of the 5' RACE reads with MiXCR, one entry per CDR3 protein. The sample shows more than 95,000 distinct CDR3 sequences, roughly 15% of them seen only once. This sample comprised CD8+ T cells sorted from PBMCs, obtained 5 days after the yellow fever booster vaccination. The receptor set was obtained from a man aged 18-30 years who received the YFV17D yellow fever vaccine.

This clonotype was detected a few times. The genes are TRBV29-1 and TRBJ2-1; D call uncertain. V dropped 0 bases and J dropped 7 bases, with 10 bases sitting between them. The germline V gene encodes CDR1 SQVTM and CDR2 ANQGSEA. The CDR3 has 13 amino acids. The CDR3, as DNA: TGCAGCGTTGAAGAGGGCCGGTGGAATGAGCAGTTCTTC. Encoded protein: CSVEEGRWNEQFF.

The chain uses TRBV29-1 and TRBJ2-1; 15 bases match TRBD2. The CDR3 is made up of 15 amino acids. Unmatched junction bases numbered 9, after V lost 7 bases and J lost 8 bases. The V gene's germline CDR1 is SQVTM and CDR2 ANQGSEA. The CDR3 protein is CSDLGLAGGRDEQFF. As DNA, the CDR3 is TGCAGCGACCTAGGACTAGCGGGGGGGCGCGATGAGCAGTTCTTC.

This clonotype was detected many times. DNA of the CDR3: TGTGCCAGCAGTCCCACACAGGTCTCCTACGAGCAGTACTTC. Protein: CASSPTQVSYEQYF. This chain joins TRBV27 and TRBJ2-7, with D possibly matching TRBD1 (5 bases). The germline gives CDR1 MNHEY, CDR2 SMNVEV (reference sequence). CDR3 length equals 14 residues. Trimming removed 5 bases from V and 0 bases from J, with 11 bases in between.

This clonotype was counted at least ten times. The chain's CDR3 is CASSPETGELFF. The DNA for the CDR3 is TGTGCCAGCAGTCCTGAGACCGGGGAGCTGTTTTTT. The chain links TRBV11-3 to TRBJ2-2; D unclear. V lost 6 bases, J lost 5 bases, and 7 bases lay in between. CDR1 and CDR2 (germline): SGHNT, YENEEA. The CDR3 runs to 12 residues.

This clonotype was picked up a small number of times. The chain is built from TRBV12-3 or TRBV12-4 and TRBJ2-1; perhaps TRBD2 as D (7 bases). The CDR3 spans 15 residues. Trimming pared 7 bases from V and 7 bases from J, leaving 20 bases between. The chain's CDR3 is CASILGAGAVNEQFF. The CDR3 coding sequence is TGTGCCAGCATCTTGGGGGCGGGGGCGGTGAATGAGCAGTTCTTC.

The V call is TRBV19, the J call TRBJ1-1; D is possibly TRBD1 (5 bases). Trimming took 9 bases from V and 6 from J, leaving 17 bases between them. The CDR3 contains 13 residues. CDR1 is LNHDA and CDR2 is SQIVND in the germline V gene (reference sequence). The CDR3 loop reads CASLLVQGAEAFF. The CDR3 nucleotides read TGTGCCAGCCTTCTGGTGCAGGGCGCTGAAGCTTTCTTT.

CDR3 nucleotide sequence: TGTGCCAGCAGCGTAGGTGTATTGGGGAGCCCCAGTGAGCAGTTCTTC. Translating gives CASSVGVLGSPSEQFF. The V and J genes are TRBV9 and TRBJ2-1; possible D gene TRBD2, 5 bases. The V and J ends lost 0 bases and 9 bases respectively, with 19 bases between them. Germline CDR1 SGDLS, CDR2 YYNGEE. The CDR3 covers 16 residues.

The chain joins TRBV7-8 to TRBJ2-5; 10 bases are shared with TRBD2. V was pared by 1 base and J by 4 bases, with 12 bases of the junction left unmatched. The CDR3 sequence is 18 residues long. Per the germline V gene, CDR1 is SGHVS and CDR2 is FQNEAQ. CDR3 bases: TGTGCCAGCAGCTTAGAAGGGGCGGAGCGGGGGGGCCGAGAGACCCAGTACTTC. Protein: CASSLEGAERGGRETQYF.

The gene calls are TRBV6-2 or TRBV6-3 and TRBJ2-3; D is undetermined. The germline V gene has CDR1 MNHEY and CDR2 SVGEGT. Trimming cost V 6 bases and J 6 bases, with 13 bases left between them. CDR3 length: 13 residues. The CDR3, as DNA: TGTGCCAGCAGCCCCGTCCGTGAGGATACGCAGTATTTT. It yields the protein CASSPVREDTQYF.

The genes are TRBV7-2 and TRBJ2-1; perhaps TRBD2 as D (6 bases). Germline V gene sequence: CDR1 SGHTA, CDR2 FQGNSA. V was trimmed by 2 bases and J by 2 bases, leaving 7 bases between them. This CDR3 is built from 14 residues. Here the CDR3 reads CASSLLAPYNEQFF. In DNA, the CDR3 is TGTGCCAGCAGCTTACTAGCGCCCTACAATGAGCAGTTCTTC.

V and J are TRBV6-2 or TRBV6-3 and TRBJ2-1; D possibly corresponds to TRBD1 (5 bases). Germline CDR1 is MNHEY and CDR2 is SVGEGT. V shed 2 bases and J shed 0 bases, with 8 bases lying between them. This CDR3 has 15 amino acids. In DNA, the CDR3 is TGTGCCAGCAGTTACAGGGGTGACTCCTACAATGAGCAGTTCTTC. Amino acid sequence: CASSYRGDSYNEQFF.

The chain couples TRBV7-9 to TRBJ2-2; 8 nucleotides match TRBD2. The germline V gene has CDR1 SEHNR and CDR2 FQNEAQ (reference sequence). This CDR3 spans 16 amino acids. J lost 4 bases, V lost 5 bases, and 9 bases had no gene match. DNA of the CDR3: TGTGCCAGCAGCCAAATAGCGGGGAGACTCACCGGGGAGCTGTTTTTT. Its protein is CASSQIAGRLTGELFF.

This CDR3 is CASSYRDRGSEQYF. The CDR3 coding sequence is TGTGCCAGCAGTTACCGGGACAGGGGTTCCGAGCAGTACTTC. This chain uses TRBV6-6 with TRBJ2-7; 10 positions match TRBD1. This CDR3 region has 14 residues. Germline loops: CDR1 MNHNY, CDR2 SVGAGI (reference sequence). Trimming removed 2 bases from V and 6 bases from J; junction bases left unmatched: 4.

The V gene is TRBV5-5, the J gene TRBJ2-2; 9 bases fit TRBD1. CDR3 length: 17 amino acids. Germline loops: CDR1 SGHKS, CDR2 YYEKEE (reference sequence). V trimming: 4 bases; J trimming: 3 bases; junction bases outside the gene matches: 10. The CDR3 protein is CASSPGTGNSYTGELFF. As DNA, the CDR3 is TGTGCCAGCAGCCCGGGGACAGGGAATTCGTACACCGGGGAGCTGTTTTTT.